These T cell receptor beta chains were read from a single sample in a study of blood T cell repertoires in COVID-19. This table comes from immunoSEQ multiplex PCR, and its TCRdb copy is limited to in-frame clones, with some not included. The data show a few hundred thousand clones, 84% seen once. Sequenced material: peripheral blood. These receptors originate from a woman aged 40 to 50 who had recovered from COVID-19. Each CDR3 is given with its conserved first and last residue. Not every row has a clone size; where given, it reads once, few, many or a size class.

v_call | clone_size | cdr3_aa
TRBV11-3 | NA | CASSLDGTDTEAFF
TRBV29-1 | NA | CSVEPAGDYGYTF
TRBV29-1 | NA | CSVPNSSNYGYTF
TRBV10-3 | NA | CAISETDYSQPQHF
TRBV11-2 | NA | CASSSRFATSRGNVLTF
TRBV12-5 | NA | CASGLVHWGGGAYTQYF
TRBV7-8 | NA | CASSLAPSGGTDTQYF
TRBV19 | NA | CASSKIAGGYTGELFF
TRBV6-5 | NA | CASSYGLGRGTEAFF
TRBV7-2 | NA | CASSLEGQGRGTDTQYF
TRBV12-3/TRBV12-4 | NA | CASSLDRVGGYTF
TRBV9 | NA | CASSVTGENEKLFF
TRBV5-1 | NA | CASSLSSGGPPEQFF
TRBV7-9 | few | CASRILGQGQNTEAFF
TRBV5-4 | NA | CASSLGQGDIYGYTF
TRBV5-4 | NA | CASSLGGGPYEQYF
TRBV6-2/TRBV6-3 | few | CASSPVGPTLNQPQHF
TRBV6-6 | NA | CASSYSGDEQYF
TRBV5-1 | NA | CASSRDNSYEQYF
TRBV7-9 | NA | CASSLGRGGTEAFF
TRBV18 | NA | CASSPAGGQPQHF
TRBV28 | NA | CASAVVGDTEAFF
TRBV7-3 | NA | CASSPRGSVDEQFF
TRBV11-1 | NA | CASSSSTGTGLTFF
TRBV7-2 | NA | CASSLVGGDIQYF
TRBV19 | NA | CASSPRTKDEQFF
TRBV11-3 | NA | CASSQRTGGGQETQYF
TRBV18 | NA | CASSHSSGGADTQYF
TRBV25-1 | NA | CASSDSYSGGQPQHF
TRBV7-9 | NA | CASSQRGLSTEAFF
TRBV19 | NA | CASSRDFHLREQYF
TRBV7-2 | NA | CASSLWGDQETQYF
TRBV10-1 | few | CASPRRWTGELFF
TRBV7-2 | NA | CASSLQAFSGNTIYF
TRBV19 | NA | CASTPGGLSTNEKLFF
TRBV5-1 | few | CASSLVDGSNYGYTF
TRBV6-1 | NA | CASSEGKAGTPLTDTQYF
TRBV2 | once | CASSLGRAGTDTQYF
TRBV9 | NA | CASSVGDRDLQHF
TRBV30 | NA | CAWSVLLPGGNTGELFF
TRBV7-2 | once | CASSSHVDWAEQYF
TRBV6-5 | NA | CASSWTGDTRYGYTF
TRBV11-2 | NA | CASSPRGLAQQETQYF
TRBV18 | NA | CASSPRADMNTEAFF
TRBV12-5 | NA | CASERSGSSYNEQFF
TRBV11-3 | once | CASSQGTGGINEAFF
TRBV6-5 | few | CASSHGHPAKNIQYF
TRBV21-1 | NA | CASTPRTGGIQPQHF
TRBV3-1/TRBV3-2 | NA | CASSQDYRGTKLFF
TRBV7-7 | NA | CASSPDRDQPQHF